One T cell receptor beta chain is described in this entry. The antigen is unknown. This sample was included in a study of shared clonotypes between healthy human individuals. Study as a whole: Each donor's CD4 naive and CD4 memory cells filled three plates apiece, CD8 naive two, and CD8 memory one.

The method was immunoSEQ multiplex PCR; TCRdb's version includes in-frame clones alone and lacks a portion of them. The sample has about 2 million clones, 85% to 95% seen once. Terminally differentiated effector memory CD45RA+ cells were excluded from the naive CD8 cells, which were CD45RO-negative and positively selected for CCR7. All of the donors resided in Nashville, Tennessee, and each was a Caucasian adult. Study-wide results and caveats: Generally, naive subsets came out with larger estimated richness than memory subsets.

This CDR3 comprises 17 residues. CDR1 is KGHSH, CDR2 LQKENI, per germline. Trimming shortened V by 1 base and J by 8 bases, and 21 bases separated the two germline ends. The sequence was collected from a man younger than 35 in good health. The chain joins TRBV18 to TRBJ2-1; D is ambiguous. The specimen sequenced was naive CD8+ T cells sorted from blood. Here the CDR3 reads CASSPLAEGPVQYEQFF. CDR3 bases: TGTGCCAGCTCACCACTGGCAGAAGGGCCCGTACAATATGAGCAGTTCTTC.